This T cell receptor beta chain was captured by sequencing in a study of identical twins. Per germline, CDR1 SGHDT and CDR2 YYEEEE. V gave up 1 base and J gave up 12 bases; unmatched junction bases: 10. The CDR3 is 15 amino acids. TCRdb called the 5' RACE reads again in MiXCR, with one record for every CDR3 protein. The sample lists 300,000 to 400,000 distinct CDR3 sequences; roughly 9% were seen once. The rearrangement uses TRBV5-6 and TRBJ1-4; TRBD1 matches at 9 bases. Material for sequencing was naive T cells sorted from blood. The clonotype comes from a woman in her forties or fifties in good health. The CDR3 DNA sequence: TGTGCCAGCAGCTTGTGGATTCGGACAGGGGAGGAACTGTTTTTT. It encodes CASSLWIRTGEELFF. Filled out from reference TRBV5-6 and TRBJ1-4, the complete variable domain reads DAGVTQSPTHLIKTRGQQVTLRCSPKSGHDTVSWYQQALGQGPQFIFQYYEEEERQRGNFPDRFSGHQFPNYSSELNVNALLLGDSALYLCASSLWIRTGEELFFGSGTQLSVL.